The 16 T cell receptor beta chains reported below all come from one sample, sequenced in a study of T cells in Graves' hyperthyroidism and ophthalmopathy. Template material for amplifying TCR beta CDR3 regions consisted of RNA transcripts. The study used the HTBI primer set for a first-round RT-PCR of the TCR CDR3. MiXCR, applied by TCRdb to the multiplex PCR reads, yields one record per CDR3 protein. Of some 490,000 distinct CDR3 sequences listed, about 20% are singletons. The specimen was blood. These receptors were obtained from a woman aged 70-85 years with Graves' ophthalmopathy.

This clonotype appeared many times. The chain is built from TRBV11-2 and TRBJ2-1; D unresolved. V was shortened by 1 base and J by 9 bases, with 10 bases between the two germline ends. CDR3 size: 13 residues. CDR1 SGHAT and CDR2 FQNNGV come from the germline V gene. The CDR3 protein is CASSLVTLGEQFF. CDR3 sequence (DNA): TGTGCCAGCAGCTTAGTCACCCTGGGTGAGCAGTTCTTC.

V is TRBV3-1 and J is TRBJ1-2; perhaps TRBD1 as D (6 bases). Trimming removed 1 base from V and 2 bases from J, with 14 bases in between. The CDR3 is 16 amino acids. Germline V lookup: CDR1 LGHDT, CDR2 YNNKEL (reference sequence). This chain's CDR3 is CASSQASGGGNYGYTF. The CDR3 nucleotides read TGTGCCAGCAGCCAAGCATCCGGGGGCGGAAACTATGGCTACACCTTC.

The chain has TRBV7-9 and TRBJ1-1; no clear D gene. Trimming left V 6 bases short and J 4 bases short, with 9 bases between. The germline gives CDR1 SEHNR, CDR2 FQNEAQ (reference sequence). The CDR3 runs to 12 residues. CDR3 DNA: TGTGCCAGCAGACCTGTCAGCACTGAAGCTTTCTTT. It encodes CASRPVSTEAFF. The full variable domain, with the rest looked up from reference TRBV7-9 and TRBJ1-1, is DTGVSQNPRHKITKRGQNVTFRCDPISEHNRLYWYRQTLGQGPEFLTYFQNEAQLEKSRLLSDRFSAERPKGSFSTLEIQRTEQGDSAMYLCASRPVSTEAFFGQGTRLTVV.

This clonotype was seen many times. The DNA of the CDR3 is TGTGCCAGCAGTCCCGGGACAGGGAACACCGGGGAGCTGTTTTTT. It yields the protein CASSPGTGNTGELFF. The chain combines TRBV12-3 or TRBV12-4 with TRBJ2-2, with 8 bases matching TRBD1. The V and J ends lost 5 bases and 1 base, in that order; junction bases with no gene match: 3. The CDR3 spans 15 residues.

This clonotype turned up a few times. V gene TRBV11-1 combines with J gene TRBJ2-7, with 9 bases matching TRBD2. V lost 2 bases to trimming and J lost 5 bases; unmatched junction nucleotides: 16. This CDR3 spans 18 amino acids. The V gene's germline CDR1 is SGHAT and CDR2 FQDESV (reference sequence). In DNA, the CDR3 is TGTGCCAGCAGCTTACTGCAGGGAATAGCGGGAGCGAAACACGAGCAGTACTTC. It yields the protein CASSLLQGIAGAKHEQYF.

This clonotype was recorded a few times. The V call is TRBV10-3, the J call TRBJ1-5; D perhaps matches TRBD1 (5 bases). V was clipped by 11 bases and J by 3 bases, with 11 bases between them. The CDR3 is made up of 12 amino acids. Germline V gene data show CDR1 as ENHRY and CDR2 as SYGVKD. The CDR3, as DNA: TGTGCCGCTCGGGGCTTCAATCAGCCCCAGCATTTT. It codes for CAARGFNQPQHF.

The sample holds a few counts of this clonotype. The chain has TRBV9 and TRBJ2-7, with D hard to call. Germline V CDR1 and CDR2: SGDLS, YYNGEE. The CDR3 is 14 residues long. With 3 bases removed from V and 0 bases from J, the gap between germline ends came to 10 bases. CDR3 coding DNA: TGTGCCAGCAGCGAGGACGGAACCTCCTACGAGCAGTACTTC. This sequence encodes CASSEDGTSYEQYF.

The J gene is TRBJ1-1, the V gene TRBV5-1, with D hard to call. CDR3 length: 13 amino acids. CDR1 and CDR2 from the germline V gene are SGHRS and YFSETQ. V dropped 1 base and J dropped 7 bases, with 11 bases sitting between them. CDR3 residues: CASSLSTGYEAFF. CDR3 bases: TGCGCCAGCAGCTTGTCTACGGGGTATGAAGCTTTCTTT.

This clonotype was detected once. The V gene is TRBV19, the J gene TRBJ2-6; 10 bases agree with TRBD1. The V gene's germline CDR1 is LNHDA and CDR2 SQIVND (reference sequence). Trimming took 8 bases from V and 3 from J; bases not matched to a gene: 7. The CDR3 consists of 16 residues. This CDR3 is CASQRDRGGGANVLTF. CDR3 nucleotide sequence: TGTGCCAGTCAACGGGACAGGGGTGGTGGGGCCAACGTCCTGACTTTC.

J is TRBJ2-7 and V is TRBV9; 7 positions match TRBD2. CDR1 and CDR2 from the germline V gene are SGDLS and YYNGEE. With 5 bases clipped from V and 3 bases from J, the junction kept 11 bases outside the gene matches. The CDR3 spans 15 residues. Written as DNA, the CDR3 is TGTGCCAGCAGTCCGCAGGCTAGCGGACTCTACGAGCAGTACTTC. Its translation: CASSPQASGLYEQYF.

This clonotype was recorded a few times. The rearrangement uses TRBV6-2 or TRBV6-3 and TRBJ2-3; D is unresolved. V lost 0 bases and J lost 0, with 7 bases in between. This CDR3 region has 15 residues. Germline V lookup: CDR1 MNHEY, CDR2 SVGEGT. The CDR3 nucleotides read TGTGCCAGCAGTTACTCAGAGACGAGCACAGATACGCAGTATTTT. Its protein product is CASSYSETSTDTQYF.

Many counts were recorded for this clonotype. J is TRBJ2-7 and V is TRBV7-2; no clear D. V dropped 1 base and J dropped 7 bases, with 17 bases sitting between them. The CDR3 runs 15 residues. Per the germline V gene, CDR1 is SGHTA and CDR2 is FQGNSA. The CDR3 loop is CASSLDAGHAWEQYF. The CDR3 DNA follows: TGTGCCAGCAGCTTAGACGCCGGGCACGCGTGGGAGCAGTACTTC.

Comments on this clonotype: A much bigger clone sits one base away, suggesting this may be a read error. The chain recombines TRBV19 with TRBJ2-5; D remains unclear. V lost 5 bases and J 2 bases, leaving 12 bases between the germline ends. CDR3 length: 14 amino acids. Germline CDR1 and CDR2: LNHDA and SQIVND (reference sequence). The CDR3 nucleotides are TGTGCCAGTAGTTCCTCAGGAGATCAAGAGACCCAGTACTTC. Amino acid sequence: CASSSSGDQETQYF.

The chain links TRBV7-9 to TRBJ2-2; D uncertain. Germline lookup yields CDR1 SEHNR and CDR2 FQNEAQ (reference sequence). V was shortened by 2 bases and J by 6 bases, with 7 bases between the two germline ends. This CDR3 has 13 residues. CDR3 nucleotide sequence: TGTGCCAGCAGCTTAACTGGACCCGGGGAGCTGTTTTTT. It codes for CASSLTGPGELFF.

The chain couples TRBV7-8 to TRBJ2-5; a possible D gene is TRBD2 (6 bases). Trimming left V 5 bases short and J 3 bases short, with 19 bases between. CDR3 length: 16 residues. The germline CDR1 and CDR2 sequences are SGHVS and FQNEAQ. CDR3 nucleotide sequence: TGTGCCAGCAGCCCGCCGGGAGTCATCCAGGAAGAGACCCAGTACTTC. This codes for CASSPPGVIQEETQYF.

This clonotype came up many times. The chain recombines TRBV12-3 or TRBV12-4 with TRBJ1-1, with D perhaps matching TRBD1 (6 bases). This CDR3 has 11 residues. Trimming left V 9 bases short and J 7 bases short, with 12 bases between. The CDR3 coding sequence is TGTGCCAGTAGTACAGGGTTTGAAGCTTTCTTT. Its protein is CASSTGFEAFF.